The 10 T cell receptor beta chains listed next were all sequenced from one sample in a study of shared clonotypes between healthy human individuals (dated by TCRdb to 2020 to 2022). For the CD8 naive samples, CD45RO-negative cells were positively selected for CCR7, yielding a CD45RA+CCR7+ population from which TemRA cells were excluded. The library was produced with the immunoSEQ multiplex PCR assay. TCRdb obtained this table from immuneACCESS and retained in-frame rearrangements with V and J assigned. These tables miss some clones; where compared with another copy, unresolved V genes account for less than half of the shortfall, and the remainder is unexplained. The sample table contains millions of clones; only one count was recorded for about 92% of them. Under 2% of the sample lies in the top ten. The specimen was naive CD8+ T cells from PBMCs. In the paper's terms, the cell subset or site label means: CD45RA+CCR7+. Receptors originate from a young man in good health. Some clones in this sample may be carry-over from other donors' samples.

The chain is built from TRBV2 and TRBJ2-1; D perhaps matches TRBD1 (6 bases). Germline CDR1 and CDR2: SNHLY and FYNNEI. The CDR3 is made up of 11 amino acids. Trimming took 10 bases from V and 4 from J, leaving 8 bases between them. The CDR3 DNA follows: TGTGCCACGGACAGTTACAATGAGCAGTTCTTC. Amino acid sequence: CATDSYNEQFF.

Points on this clone: The same CDR3 can be traced to other DNA sequences in this sample. V gene TRBV19 combines with J gene TRBJ1-2; perhaps TRBD1 as D (6 bases). The CDR3 is 13 residues long. The ends were cut back, 3 bases at V and 4 bases at J, with 9 bases in the middle. Germline-derived CDR1 and CDR2 are LNHDA and SQIVND (reference sequence). The CDR3 region has the DNA TGTGCCAGTAGTATCACAGGGAGCTATGGCTACACCTTC. It yields the protein CASSITGSYGYTF.

The chain is built from TRBV6-6 and TRBJ1-5; D call uncertain. The germline CDR1 and CDR2 sequences are MNHNY and SVGAGI (reference sequence). V gave up 7 bases and J gave up 11 bases, with 21 bases separating them. This CDR3 comprises 14 residues. The CDR3 loop reads CASTRDLRIGSQHF. The CDR3 DNA reads TGTGCCAGCACACGGGATTTGAGGATTGGGTCCCAGCATTTT.

The chain has TRBV13 and TRBJ2-1; D ambiguous. Per germline, CDR1 PRHDT and CDR2 FYEKMQ (reference sequence). V was trimmed by 5 bases and J by 6 bases, leaving 17 bases between them. CDR3 size: 15 residues. The chain's CDR3 is CASSPPGLNVNEQFF. CDR3 bases: TGTGCCAGCAGCCCCCCGGGCCTGAATGTCAATGAGCAGTTCTTC.

The V and J genes are TRBV10-3 and TRBJ1-1; D unclear. The CDR3 runs to 11 residues. CDR1 ENHRY and CDR2 SYGVKD come from the germline V gene. V was pared by 2 bases and J by 6 bases, with 4 bases between. DNA for the CDR3: TGTGCCATCAGTGAGATGGCTGAAGCTTTCTTT. It encodes CAISEMAEAFF.

The chain combines TRBV7-2 with TRBJ2-7; TRBD2 matches 8 bases. Trimming took 5 bases from V and 3 from J; bases not matched to a gene: 6. Per germline, CDR1 SGHTA and CDR2 FQGNSA. This CDR3 has 14 residues. DNA for the CDR3: TGTGCCAGCAGCCAAAGCGGGAGCAACTACGAGCAGTACTTC. Translating gives CASSQSGSNYEQYF.

This chain connects TRBV13 to TRBJ2-2, with a tentative D call TRBD2 (5 bases). The CDR3 runs to 14 residues. Trimming took off 3 bases at V and 1 base at J, with 6 bases between the two ends. Germline V lookup: CDR1 PRHDT, CDR2 FYEKMQ (reference sequence). CDR3 in amino acids: CASSFGLNTGELFF. The CDR3 bases are TGTGCCAGCAGCTTTGGACTGAACACCGGGGAGCTGTTTTTT.

This clone has just one count. V and J are TRBV29-1 and TRBJ2-5; 7 nucleotides agree with TRBD2. V lost 4 bases, J lost 1 base, and 15 bases stayed unmatched. Germline CDR1 is SQVTM and CDR2 is ANQGSEA. This CDR3 has 17 residues. This CDR3 reads CSVVFRGGLEFQETQYF. The CDR3, as DNA: TGCAGCGTTGTATTTCGAGGCGGACTAGAATTCCAAGAGACCCAGTACTTC.

The chain recombines TRBV5-1 with TRBJ1-1; 7 bases map to TRBD1. V lost 2 bases to trimming and J lost 3 bases; unmatched junction nucleotides: 4. Germline CDR1 and CDR2: SGHRS and YFSETQ. The CDR3 is 14 amino acids. As DNA, the CDR3 is TGCGCCAGCAGCTTAAGACAGGGTCACACTGAAGCTTTCTTT. Its translation is CASSLRQGHTEAFF.

This clone was detected a few times. The chain employs TRBV9 and TRBJ1-5; D is unresolved. V lost 4 bases to trimming and J lost 7 bases, with 15 bases between them. From germline, CDR1 is SGDLS and CDR2 YYNGEE. The CDR3 sequence is 14 residues long. The CDR3 protein is CASSSEWSDQPQHF. The CDR3 DNA sequence: TGTGCCAGCAGCTCCGAATGGAGCGACCAGCCCCAGCATTTT.